This passage covers 22 T cell receptor beta chains from one sample sequenced in a study of control samples from healthy donors and cancer patients (TCRdb year 2020). The receptor library was made with the immunoSEQ multiplex PCR assay. TCRdb's version of the immuneACCESS table is confined to in-frame rearrangements and falls short of the full clone set. An unresolved V gene accounts for under half of the shortfall where checked; the remainder is of unknown origin. Present in this sample are fewer than 95,000 clones, roughly 80% of which were seen just once. The ten largest clones capture 15% to 20% of the sample. The sequenced sample consisted of blood. The receptors shown here come from a man younger than 45 in good health.

The rearrangement links TRBV5-1 to TRBJ2-1, with 7 bases aligning to TRBD2. The J segment lost 3 bases and the V segment lost 4 bases, leaving 7 bases of the junction unmatched. The CDR3 extends over 15 amino acids. Germline values: CDR1 SGHRS, CDR2 YFSETQ. The CDR3 reads CASSPGPGGYNEQFF. In DNA, the CDR3 is TGCGCCAGCAGCCCCGGGCCGGGGGGCTACAATGAGCAGTTCTTC.

J is TRBJ2-1 and V is TRBV11-2, with TRBD2 identical over 8 bases. J gave up 4 bases and V 6 bases, and 2 bases lay outside the gene matches. Germline V gives CDR1 SGHAT, CDR2 FQNNGV. The CDR3 is 13 residues long. The CDR3 nucleotides are TGTGCCAGCAGGACTAGCGTTTACAATGAGCAGTTCTTC. Translated: CASRTSVYNEQFF.

This chain links TRBV11-3 with TRBJ2-1, with D uncertain. The CDR3 has 12 amino acids. The germline gives CDR1 SGHNT, CDR2 YENEEA. V was pared by 6 bases and J by 10 bases, with 13 bases between. As DNA, the CDR3 is TGTGCCAGCAGTCTAATCGTGGAAGAGCAGTTCTTC. Translating it yields CASSLIVEEQFF.

This clone was seen a few times. The chain has TRBV2 and TRBJ1-5, with D hard to call. Germline V gene lookup returns CDR1 SNHLY and CDR2 FYNNEI. CDR3 length: 16 amino acids. The ends were cut back, 1 base at V and 9 bases at J, with 19 bases in the middle. The CDR3, as DNA: TGTGCCAGCAGTGAAGAAAAGGTAGGGATCCTTCGGCCCCAGCATTTT. Translated, it gives CASSEEKVGILRPQHF.

The chain has TRBV29-1 and TRBJ1-2, with D possibly being TRBD1 (5 bases). CDR1 is SQVTM and CDR2 is ANQGSEA in the germline V gene. The CDR3 consists of 12 residues. V was clipped by 3 bases and J by 2 bases, with 7 bases between them. CDR3 region: CSVEWGNYGYTF. DNA of the CDR3: TGCAGCGTTGAGTGGGGGAACTATGGCTACACCTTC.

This clone was observed a few times. The chain employs TRBV30 and TRBJ1-6; 11 nucleotides line up with TRBD1. Losses at the gene ends were 1 base for V and 5 bases for J; bases not matched to a gene: 4. The CDR3 extends over 16 amino acids. Germline lookup yields CDR1 GTSNPN and CDR2 SVGIG (reference sequence). As DNA, the CDR3 is TGTGCCTGGAGTGCCCGGGACAGGGGGAATAATTCACCCCTCCACTTT. Translation gives CAWSARDRGNNSPLHF.

The V and J genes are TRBV2 and TRBJ1-4; 11 bases map to TRBD1. This CDR3 has 15 residues. The J segment lost 7 bases and the V segment lost 6 bases, leaving 7 bases of the junction unmatched. Germline CDR1 reads SNHLY; CDR2 reads FYNNEI. This CDR3 is CASRPDRGRIEKLFF. The CDR3 region has the DNA TGTGCCAGCAGACCGGACAGGGGGCGAATTGAAAAACTGTTTTTT.

This clone was seen just once. The chain employs TRBV7-6 and TRBJ2-7; 11 positions agree with TRBD1. The CDR3 is made up of 16 amino acids. The V segment lost 0 bases and the J segment 4 bases; nucleotides outside the gene matches: 5. Per the germline V gene, CDR1 is SGHVS and CDR2 is FNYEAQ. CDR3 bases: TGTGCCAGCAGCTTAGCATCGGGACAGGGGGGTTACGAGCAGTACTTC. This gives the protein CASSLASGQGGYEQYF.

V usage is TRBV20-1 and J usage is TRBJ2-1; TRBD2 matches 8 bases. V dropped 3 bases and J dropped 12; count of bases not matched to a gene: 13. The germline CDR1 and CDR2 sequences are DFQATT and SNEGSKA (reference sequence). The CDR3 has 14 residues. The CDR3 sequence: CSASPAIPGGLQFF. The CDR3 coding sequence is TGCAGTGCTAGTCCCGCTATACCGGGGGGGCTGCAGTTCTTC.

The chain is built from TRBV3-1 (or the pseudogene TRBV3-2) and TRBJ2-7; 9 nucleotides align to TRBD2. Germline V lookup: CDR1 LGHDT, CDR2 YNNKEL (reference sequence). CDR3 size: 15 residues. With V trimmed by 0 bases and J by 7 bases, 7 bases remained unmatched. This CDR3 reads CASSQDRGLASEQYF. The CDR3 DNA reads TGTGCCAGCAGCCAAGATCGGGGACTAGCTTCGGAGCAGTACTTC.

This chain joins TRBV30 and TRBJ1-2, with D perhaps TRBD1 (5 bases). The CDR3 has 13 residues. Germline assignment: CDR1 GTSNPN and CDR2 SVGIG (reference sequence). V dropped 3 bases and J dropped 7 bases, with 15 bases sitting between them. The DNA for the CDR3 is TGTGCCTGGAGCCCCTCAGGGCCCGGTGGCTACACCTTC. It yields the protein CAWSPSGPGGYTF.

The gene calls are TRBV7-8 and TRBJ2-7; 8 bases line up with TRBD1. The V gene end was trimmed by 1 base and the J gene end by 5 bases; junction bases not matched to a gene: 4. The CDR3 consists of 14 residues. CDR1 is SGHVS, CDR2 FQNEAQ, per germline. CDR3 in amino acids: CASSLGTGNNEQYF. For the CDR3, the DNA is TGTGCCAGCAGCTTAGGGACAGGGAACAACGAGCAGTACTTC.

V is TRBV28 and J is TRBJ1-1; 9 nucleotides match TRBD1. The germline CDR1 and CDR2 sequences are MDHEN and SYDVKM. V shed 4 bases, J shed 0 bases, and the junction held 6 bases outside the gene matches. This CDR3 region has 16 residues. The CDR3 spells CASSSGTGWMNTEAFF. As DNA, the CDR3 is TGTGCCAGCAGTTCCGGGACAGGGTGGATGAACACTGAAGCTTTCTTT.

The chain carries TRBV4-1 and TRBJ1-2, with no clear D. Trimming pared 1 base from V and 13 bases from J, leaving 16 bases between. The CDR3 is 13 amino acids. CDR1 is MGHRA, CDR2 YSYEKL, per germline. DNA of the CDR3: TGCGCCAGCAGCCAAGTTGAGCAGGCGAGAATCACCTTC. It codes for CASSQVEQARITF.

The rearrangement links TRBV15 to TRBJ2-2, with D possibly being TRBD1 (5 bases). The CDR3 has 14 amino acids. CDR1 is LNHNV, CDR2 YYDKDF, per germline (reference sequence). Trimming pared 1 base from V and 6 bases from J, leaving 9 bases between. CDR3 nucleotides: TGTGCCACCAGCAGAGCAGGGTCCGCCGGGGAGCTGTTTTTT. It translates to CATSRAGSAGELFF.

The chain joins TRBV25-1 to TRBJ2-1, with D perhaps TRBD2 (5 bases). Germline loops: CDR1 MGHDK, CDR2 SYGVNS. Trimming pared 0 bases from V and 8 bases from J, leaving 17 bases between. The CDR3 sequence is 16 residues long. The CDR3 loop reads CASSEYTGSPGDEQFF. CDR3 bases: TGTGCCAGCAGTGAATATACGGGATCCCCAGGCGATGAGCAGTTCTTC.

The V gene is TRBV7-2, the J gene TRBJ2-2, with unresolved D. This CDR3 has 15 residues. The V gene's germline CDR1 is SGHTA and CDR2 FQGNSA. The V and J ends lost 6 bases and 2 bases respectively, with 13 bases between them. CDR3 nucleotides: TGTGCCAGCAGTCTTCTTTTGGGTAACACCGGGGAGCTGTTTTTT. Its protein product is CASSLLLGNTGELFF.

The chain carries TRBV6-6 and TRBJ2-1; possibly TRBD1 for D (5 bases). The CDR3 length is 13 residues. The germline V gene has CDR1 MNHNY and CDR2 SVGAGI (reference sequence). Trimming cost V 0 bases and J 6 bases, with 6 bases left between them. For the CDR3, the DNA is TGTGCCAGCAGTTACTCCCAGGGCAATGAGCAGTTCTTC. Translation: CASSYSQGNEQFF.

This clone was counted only a few times. Other DNA sequences in this specimen translate into the identical CDR3. This chain uses TRBV6-5 with TRBJ2-2, with D perhaps TRBD2 (6 bases). The CDR3 totals 15 residues. With 7 bases removed from V and 6 bases from J, the gap between germline ends came to 18 bases. The germline CDR1 and CDR2 sequences are MNHEY and SVGAGI. The CDR3 is CASKAGGWVAGELFF. CDR3 DNA: TGTGCCAGCAAAGCGGGCGGGTGGGTGGCCGGGGAGCTGTTTTTT.

This chain connects TRBV21-1 to TRBJ1-2; the table assigns TRBD1, which was not confirmed against the DNA. TRBV21-1 is described as a pseudogene. CDR3 length: 15 amino acids. This CDR3 is CASRRTGTVNYGYTF. As DNA, the CDR3 is TGTGCCAGCCGCCGAACCGGGACAGTCAACTATGGCTACACCTTC.

V gene TRBV7-2 combines with J gene TRBJ1-6, with TRBD1 identical over 10 bases. V was pared by 1 base and J by 13 bases, with 4 bases of the junction left unmatched. This CDR3 is built from 14 residues. The germline V gene has CDR1 SGHTA and CDR2 FQGNSA. CDR3 sequence: CASSLGDRGTPLHF. CDR3 nucleotides: TGTGCCAGCAGCTTAGGGGACAGGGGTACCCCCCTCCACTTT.

This chain uses TRBV7-7 with TRBJ2-5; D possibly corresponds to TRBD1 (5 bases). The germline V and J ends were trimmed by 5 bases and 2 bases, with 12 bases remaining between them. This CDR3 has 14 amino acids. Germline CDR1 is SSHAT and CDR2 is FNYEAQ (reference sequence). The CDR3 DNA sequence: TGTGCCAGCAGCGTCTCAGGGTTTCAAGAGACCCAGTACTTC. Translated, it gives CASSVSGFQETQYF.